This section outlines one T cell receptor beta chain sequence together with its context. The specificity of this receptor is unknown. The input lacks base qualities; no much larger clone sits a single base away. CDR1 SGDLS and CDR2 YYNGEE were looked up in the germline V gene. The CDR3 covers 15 residues, taking in both the cysteine and the phenylalanine. The retained sequence is limited to the CDR3, 45 bases, with the frame set at the first base. V lost 4 bases and J lost 5 bases; the stretch between them is 13 bases long. Systemically healthy Caucasian individuals from Russia, 35 to 50 in total and aged about 6 to 95 years, were included as donors. Roughly 10 milliliters of peripheral blood were collected from each donor into EDTA-treated Vacutainer tubes. Ficoll-Paque density-gradient centrifugation was used to isolate PBMCs, with at least 6.5 million obtained per sample. Trizol reagent was used to extract total RNA from the PBMCs, yielding at least 6 micrograms per sample. For every donor, an aliquot of PBMCs went through flow cytometry to measure the percentages of naive CD45RAhigh/CD27high T cells.

Library method: 5' RACE. The run used an Illumina HiSeq 2500. The second PCR ran for roughly 7 to 12 cycles and used a J-beta primer mix along with a sample-barcoded 5' primer. A template-switch 5' adaptor carrying 12 random nucleotides introduced a unique molecular identifier onto each TCR beta cDNA molecule. At least 3 million CDR3-containing paired-end reads were obtained from each sample. The Mint cDNA synthesis kit, primed by a TRBC-specific oligonucleotide, was used to synthesize first-strand cDNA from all RNA. After uracil-DNA glycosylase treatment, a first 18-cycle PCR used universal primers M1SS and BC2_uni_R on all cDNA. Regarding the original processing steps: Normalization of each sample was performed by random selection of 1 million high-quality reads, each carrying a distinct molecular identifier. Reads with shared molecular identifiers were discarded instead of being binned into consensus sequences. MiTCR, with a Q25 quality threshold and the strictest error-elimination algorithm, was used for CDR3 identification, clonotype clustering and error correction. A nonparametric unseen species model with Euler transformation was used to estimate lower-bound total TCR beta diversity. TCRdb reprocessing: public reads trimmed at Q25 with fastp, clones called with MiXCR, in-frame beta chains kept. Each entry merges the rows of one CDR3 protein and shows their most common DNA and genes. TCRdb's processing, not the study's, gives the V and J calls here. This sample gives 1.5 million to 2 million distinct CDR3 sequences in total; over 25% of them show up just once. Together, the top ten hold 7.7% of the sample.

These data are taken from a study of blood T cells in healthy people across ages (dated by TCRdb to the mid-2010s). Study-wide context: In model experiments, roughly one uniquely barcoded TCR beta cDNA molecule per two T cells was captured by template switching. Age-related changes in TCR beta repertoire diversity were measured in the study by deep sequencing normalized with unique cDNA molecular identifiers. The donors were divided into four age groups: young (average roughly 15 years), middle-aged (around 41), aged (around 67) and long-lived (around 87). To avoid experimental bias, donors of different ages were randomly spread across the sequencing lanes. Two additional independent replicas of 1 million unique cDNA reads from the same blood draw were analyzed for two donors (one aged 18 to 30 and one aged 80 or older).

The paper as a whole reports these results and caveats: Since profiling was done on bulk unsorted PBMCs, naive and antigen-experienced compartments could not be conclusively compared. Compared with the aged group, more naive CD4+ T cells, fewer expanded clones and increased TCR diversity were shown by the long-lived group, suggesting age selection. Observed TCR beta diversity correlated strongly with the percentage of naive T cells measured by flow cytometry. Estimates of total diversity based on one million sequenced T cells were considered lower bounds and underestimates. As age increased, observed TCR beta diversity per million T cells dropped in a roughly linear way, and a significant reduction was already evident by age about 40. Because donor CMV infection status was unknown, age-related changes in expanded clonotypes were potentially confounded.

This sequence uses TRBV9 and TRBJ1-6; no D gene is confidently identified. The sequence came from a woman under 40 in good health. The sample comprised blood. In nucleotide form, the sequence is TGTGCCAGCAGCCCTTCTGGGCAGAATAATTCACCCCTCCACTTT. Its protein is CASSPSGQNNSPLHF.